These 4 T cell receptor beta chains originate from one sample sequenced in a study of shared clonotypes between healthy human individuals (dated by TCRdb to 2019 to 2021). Libraries came from the immunoSEQ multiplex PCR assay. This immuneACCESS table, as held by TCRdb, lists in-frame sequences with V and J called but not all clones. Of the missing ones, under half trace to an unresolved V gene in checked studies; the others have no known cause. Recorded for this sample are under 600,000 clones; 90% to 96% of them occurred a single time. 0.064% of the sample is taken by the ten largest. Sequencing was carried out using naive CD4+ T cells sorted from blood. Sample cell subset or site, as interpreted from the label and publication: CD45RA+ positively selected. The receptors here all came from a woman aged 30 to 39 in good health.

The genes are TRBV28 and TRBJ1-2, with a tentative D call TRBD1 (5 bases). The CDR3 length is 13 residues. In germline, CDR1 is MDHEN, CDR2 SYDVKM. The V end lost 2 bases, the J end lost 8 bases, and 12 bases lay between the germline ends. The CDR3 DNA reads TGTGCCAGCAGTTTAGAGGGACGTCGGGGCTACACCTTC. Translation gives CASSLEGRRGYTF.

The rearrangement joins TRBV5-1 to TRBJ1-2, with 8 bases fitting TRBD1. V shed 7 bases, J shed 1 base, and the junction held 6 bases outside the gene matches. This CDR3 is built from 14 residues. Germline loops: CDR1 SGHRS, CDR2 YFSETQ. CDR3 loop: CASGAGGYNYGYTF. The CDR3 DNA reads TGCGCCAGCGGAGCAGGGGGCTATAACTATGGCTACACCTTC.

The V call is TRBV28, the J call TRBJ1-1; TRBD1 agrees at 7 bases. CDR3 size: 14 residues. Germline V lookup: CDR1 MDHEN, CDR2 SYDVKM. V was clipped by 6 bases and J by 1 base; unmatched bases: 5. In DNA form, the CDR3 reads TGTGCCAGCAGCCCGGGACAGCCGAACACTGAAGCTTTCTTT. It is translated as CASSPGQPNTEAFF.

This chain links TRBV7-9 with TRBJ2-7, with D perhaps matching TRBD2 (5 bases). Trimming stripped 1 base from V and 0 bases from J, with 7 bases between. CDR3 length equals 14 residues. CDR1 and CDR2 from the germline V gene are SEHNR and FQNEAQ (reference sequence). The CDR3 reads CASSLGAASYEQYF. The CDR3 DNA is TGTGCCAGCAGCTTAGGAGCGGCCTCCTACGAGCAGTACTTC.